These 14 T cell receptor beta chains were sequenced from one sample in a study of early T cells in non-severe SARS-CoV-2 infection. TCRdb re-analysed the 5' RACE reads in MiXCR, keeping a single row per CDR3 protein. The profile shows fewer than 80,000 distinct CDR3 sequences, 9.5% to 15% of them singletons. The sequencing input was whole blood. These receptors were collected from an adult who was a healthcare worker with PCR-confirmed SARS-CoV-2 infection or an uninfected control (not recorded which).

This clonotype was seen repeatedly, ten times or more. The CDR3 DNA sequence: TGTGCCAGCAGCACTACTAGCGGGAGAGAGACCCAGTACTTC. Translated, it gives CASSTTSGRETQYF. The chain joins TRBV7-8 to TRBJ2-5; 11 positions agree with TRBD2. The V gene end was trimmed by 5 bases and the J gene end by 4 bases; junction bases not matched to a gene: 3. In germline, CDR1 is SGHVS, CDR2 FQNEAQ. The CDR3 totals 14 residues. Full variable domain (rest looked up from reference TRBV7-8 and TRBJ2-5): GAGVSQSPRYKVAKRGQDVALRCDPISGHVSLFWYQQALGQGPEFLTYFQNEAQLDKSGLPSDRFFAERPEGSVSTLKIQRTQQEDSAVYLCASSTTSGRETQYFGPGTRLLVL.

With regard to this clonotype: At one end the junction does not follow the germline gene, possibly because of a read error. The chain links TRBV7-2 to TRBJ2-3; 7 bases map to TRBD2. This CDR3 comprises 15 residues. Germline V CDR1 and CDR2: SGHTA, FQGNSA. CDR3 sequence: CASSIATSLTDTQYF. For the CDR3, the DNA is TGTGCCAGCAGCATAGCGACTAGCCTCACAGATACGCAGTATTTT.

This clonotype was seen repeatedly, ten times or more. V is TRBV20-1 and J is TRBJ2-1; D might be TRBD2 (6 bases). CDR1 and CDR2 (germline): DFQATT, SNEGSKA (reference sequence). Trimming removed 4 bases from V and 4 bases from J, with 14 bases in between. The CDR3 consists of 14 residues. The CDR3 protein is CSANRRDSYNEQFF. CDR3 bases: TGCAGTGCTAACCGCCGGGACTCTTACAATGAGCAGTTCTTC.

This clonotype was detected many times. The V gene is TRBV20-1, the J gene TRBJ2-7; 9 bases line up with TRBD1. V lost 5 bases, J lost 5 bases, and 10 bases stayed unmatched. CDR1 is DFQATT and CDR2 is SNEGSKA in the germline V gene (reference sequence). The CDR3 totals 14 residues. The CDR3: CSARSGQGMNEQYF. In DNA, the CDR3 is TGCAGTGCTCGATCGGGACAGGGTATGAACGAGCAGTACTTC.

The rearrangement uses TRBV4-1 and TRBJ2-7; D is undetermined. The CDR3 runs to 16 residues. V was trimmed by 1 base and J by 0 bases, leaving 13 bases between them. The germline gives CDR1 MGHRA, CDR2 YSYEKL. CDR3 coding DNA: TGCGCCAGCAGCCAAGTTGAGCGAGGACCCTCCTACGAGCAGTACTTC. This encodes CASSQVERGPSYEQYF.

V is TRBV6-1 and J is TRBJ1-3; D gene uncertain. The CDR3 length is 17 residues. V lost 0 bases and J lost 0, with 12 bases in between. In germline, CDR1 is MNHNS, CDR2 SASEGT. This CDR3 reads CASSEALRASSGNTIYF. The CDR3, as DNA: TGTGCCAGCAGTGAAGCGCTTCGGGCTAGCTCTGGAAACACCATATATTTT.

The V call is TRBV5-5, the J call TRBJ2-5, with D perhaps TRBD2 (6 bases). CDR1 SGHKS and CDR2 YYEKEE come from the germline V gene (reference sequence). V was shortened by 2 bases and J by 4 bases, with 15 bases between the two germline ends. This CDR3 spans 15 amino acids. This CDR3 reads CASSFGILGGETQYF. The CDR3 coding sequence is TGTGCCAGCAGCTTTGGAATCCTCGGGGGAGAGACCCAGTACTTC.

This sequence joins TRBV19 and TRBJ2-1; 8 nucleotides line up with TRBD2. CDR3 length: 15 amino acids. The germline V gene encodes CDR1 LNHDA and CDR2 SQIVND (reference sequence). V shed 5 bases and J 5 bases; nucleotides not matched to a gene: 8. The CDR3 sequence is CASSFSGAQNNEQFF. For the CDR3, the DNA is TGTGCCAGTAGTTTTAGCGGGGCCCAGAACAATGAGCAGTTCTTC.

This clonotype occurred a few times. V is TRBV18 and J is TRBJ2-5, with 11 positions matching TRBD2. Germline CDR1 KGHSH, CDR2 LQKENI. The trim removed 3 bases at V and 4 bases at J, leaving 4 bases unmatched. This CDR3 comprises 15 residues. The chain's CDR3 is CASSPPTSGGETQYF. CDR3 DNA: TGTGCCAGCTCACCTCCTACTAGCGGGGGAGAGACCCAGTACTTC.

This clonotype was picked up a small number of times. The conserved phenylalanine or tryptophan normally closing the CDR3 is absent here, so this likely arose from a read error. The DNA is omitted, as the CDR3 cannot be located on it reliably, and the CDR3 follows TCRdb's listing. The chain couples TRBV4-1 to TRBJ2-1; the table's D call of TRBD1 was not tested on the DNA. The V gene's germline CDR1 is MGHRA and CDR2 YSYEKL. Termini included, the CDR3 measures 10 amino acids. The CDR3 here is CASSQGTPSP.

This clonotype was detected only a few times. The rearrangement links TRBV7-9 to TRBJ2-5; 7 bases are a match to TRBD2. J gave up 4 bases and V 4 bases, and 12 bases lay outside the gene matches. Germline loops: CDR1 SEHNR, CDR2 FQNEAQ (reference sequence). There are 16 residues in the CDR3. The CDR3 DNA follows: TGTGCCAGCAGCTCCCGAACTAGCGACGGAGGAGAGACCCAGTACTTC. It codes for CASSSRTSDGGETQYF.

The chain links TRBV6-6 to TRBJ2-4; 8 bases map to TRBD1. Looked up from germline, CDR1 is MNHNY and CDR2 is SVGAGI (reference sequence). Trimming cost V 2 bases and J 1 base; bases outside gene matches: 4. CDR3 length equals 16 residues. The CDR3 sequence is CASSYEQGVAKNIQYF. CDR3 coding DNA: TGTGCCAGCAGTTACGAACAGGGGGTTGCCAAAAACATTCAGTACTTC.

The V and J genes are TRBV20-1 and TRBJ2-7; D perhaps matches TRBD2 (6 bases). Germline V gene data show CDR1 as DFQATT and CDR2 as SNEGSKA (reference sequence). The V end was cut by 0 bases, the J end by 6 bases, with 12 bases between. The CDR3 sequence is 13 residues long. This CDR3 reads CSARDPRAGEQYF. In DNA, the CDR3 is TGCAGTGCTAGAGACCCTCGAGCGGGCGAGCAGTACTTC.

In regard to this clonotype: Being one base from a much bigger clone, this may be a read error. The rearrangement links TRBV7-7 to TRBJ2-3; no firm D call. Germline V CDR1 and CDR2: SSHAT, FNYEAQ (reference sequence). There are 13 residues in the CDR3. CDR3 region: CVSSATDLDTQYF. The CDR3 DNA reads as TGTGTCAGCAGCGCGACGGACCTAGATACGCAGTATTTT.